The source of this T cell receptor beta chain is a study of post-analysis software for immune sequencing data. Only a few counts were recorded for this clonotype. Antigen unknown. cDNA libraries of TCR beta carried unique molecular identifiers. cDNA molecules numbering roughly 0.5 million came from around 0.96 to 9.9 million T cells. MiXCR was run by TCRdb on the PCR reads, yielding one entry per CDR3 protein. This sample carries roughly 400,000 distinct CDR3 sequences, roughly 40% of them seen once, and the ten largest clones take approximately 7.1%. Whole-study findings and limits: Patients showed TRBV5-6, TRBV5-1 and TRBV20-1 among a few TRBV segments more frequent than in controls.

Germline V gene data show CDR1 as MGHRA and CDR2 as YSYEKL. The CDR3 is 13 residues long. Trimming stripped 4 bases from V and 5 bases from J, with 11 bases between. The source is a girl aged 2 to 9 with multiple sclerosis. The sequenced sample was blood. The V call is TRBV4-1, the J call TRBJ2-5; D is ambiguous. CDR3: CASSPSNRETQYF. CDR3 in DNA: TGCGCCAGCAGCCCCTCGAATAGGGAGACCCAGTACTTC.